The rows below give T cell receptor beta chains drawn from one sample of a study of cytomegalovirus exposure and HLA in healthy donors. TCRdb's table, derived via immunoSEQ multiplex PCR, lists solely in-frame clones and lacks some. The sample lists about 110,000 clones, roughly 90% occurring once. Material: PBMCs. These receptors all come from a woman in her thirties in good health and CMV-seropositive. CDR3s include the opening cysteine and the closing phenylalanine or tryptophan. D genes are given only for firm matches. Expanded clones are given a class, and other clones once, few, many or no size at all.

>.|TRBD2|TRBJ2-3|TRBV7-6
TGTGCCAGCAGCACATTTAGCGGGAGCACAGATACGCAGTATTTT
CASSTFSGSTDTQYF
>.|TRBD1|TRBJ1-2|TRBV30
TGTGCCTGGAGTGTAGCGGGACAGGCCTCAAAGAGCTACACCTTC
CAWSVAGQASKSYTF
>few|.|TRBJ2-7|TRBV5-4
TGTGCCAGCAGCACGCAGACTTCCCACGAGCAGTACTTC
CASSTQTSHEQYF
>once|.|TRBJ2-3|TRBV15
TGTGCCACCAGCGACTACGGGACACGGATGGATACGCAGTATTTT
CATSDYGTRMDTQYF
>.|TRBD1|TRBJ1-2|TRBV5-4
TGTGCCAGCAGCGTCGCAGGGGGTTTCTATGGCTACACCTTC
CASSVAGGFYGYTF
>.|.|TRBJ2-1|TRBV29-1
TGCAGCGTTGAAGGGAGGGTCGGGGCGGACTCCTACAATGAGCAGTTCTTC
CSVEGRVGADSYNEQFF
>.|.|TRBJ1-5|TRBV6-1
TGTGCCAGCAGTGCATTTCCCGAAGGGGTGAACCAGCCCCAGCATTTT
CASSAFPEGVNQPQHF
>.|.|TRBJ2-7|TRBV4-1
TGCGCCAGCAGCCAATACAGCCACAGGGAGTACGAGCAGTACTTC
CASSQYSHREYEQYF
>few|.|TRBJ1-6|TRBV2
TGTGCCAGCAGAGCCACAGAGAGTAATTCACCCCTCCACTTT
CASRATESNSPLHF
>once|.|TRBJ2-5|TRBV2
TGTGCCAGCAGTCCCGGGGTGCTCCAAGAGACCCAGTACTTC
CASSPGVLQETQYF
>.|.|TRBJ1-6|TRBV23-1
TGCGCCAGCAGTCAGAGGGTGGCGTGGTCACCCCTCCACTTT
CASSQRVAWSPLHF
>.|.|TRBJ2-1|TRBV4-3
TGCGCCAGCAGCCGGACTCTCCTGGACTACAATGAGCAGTTCTTC
CASSRTLLDYNEQFF
>.|TRBD2|TRBJ2-3|TRBV4-3
TGCGCCAGCAGCCAAGGAAGCGGGGGAGGTACGCAGTATTTT
CASSQGSGGGTQYF
>.|.|TRBJ2-7|TRBV7-2
TGTGCCAGCAGCTTAAGGACAACGGTTAACTACGAGCAGTACTTC
CASSLRTTVNYEQYF
>once|TRBD2|TRBJ2-1|TRBV7-9
TGTGCCAGCAGCCCTCGTTCGGGGGGGAACAATGAGCAGTTCTTC
CASSPRSGGNNEQFF
>.|.|TRBJ2-7|TRBV9
TGTGCCAGCACCCCGGGACTGGGGGCCTACGAGCAGTACTTC
CASTPGLGAYEQYF
>.|TRBD2|TRBJ2-3|TRBV10-3
TGTGCCATCAGTTGGGGGGAGCGGGGGGAAGATACGCAGTATTTT
CAISWGERGEDTQYF
>.|TRBD1|TRBJ2-7|TRBV30
TGTGCCGGGGGACAGCACCCCTCCTACGAGCAGTACTTC
CAGGQHPSYEQYF